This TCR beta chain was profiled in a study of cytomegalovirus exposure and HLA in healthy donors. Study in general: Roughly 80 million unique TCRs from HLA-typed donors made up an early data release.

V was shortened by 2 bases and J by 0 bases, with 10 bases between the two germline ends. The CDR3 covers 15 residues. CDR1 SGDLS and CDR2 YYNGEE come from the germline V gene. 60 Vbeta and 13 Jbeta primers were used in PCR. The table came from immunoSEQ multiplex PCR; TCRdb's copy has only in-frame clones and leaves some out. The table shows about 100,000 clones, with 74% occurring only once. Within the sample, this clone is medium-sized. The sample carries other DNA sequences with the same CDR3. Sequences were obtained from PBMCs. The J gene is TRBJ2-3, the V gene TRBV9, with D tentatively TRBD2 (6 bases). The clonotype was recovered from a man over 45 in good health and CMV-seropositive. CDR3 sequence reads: CASSVSGTSTDTQYF. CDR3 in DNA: TGTGCCAGCAGCGTGAGTGGGACTAGCACAGATACGCAGTATTTT.